This T cell receptor beta chain was obtained from a study of metastatic and nonmetastatic thyroid tumors (dated by TCRdb to 2018 to 2021). Background on the whole study: The researchers compared repertoires between peripheral blood samples and tumor or nodule tissue samples from patients with malignant or benign thyroid disease.

This clone was detected many times. Its antigen target is currently unknown. Base quality data are lacking; no much larger clone is found one base away. No patient had received any treatment before thyroid surgery. The study retrospectively analysed patient clinical samples collected from about 2012 to 2018 using T-cell receptor beta sequencing. Trimming takes 0 bases off V and 4 bases off J; junction bases not matched to a gene: 7. From the cysteine through the phenylalanine, the CDR3 covers 17 amino acids. Only CDR3 DNA remains: 51 bases, in frame from the first base. The investigation overall reported the following: In both blood and tumor samples, TCR beta diversity was reported to be significantly higher in malignant tumors than in benign nodules.

To prepare the library, PCR was applied. Reads for this sample came from an Illumina HiSeq 4000. High-throughput sequencing was used to profile the CDR3 region of the TCR beta-chain in every patient. The source study handled its data this way. A classifier to discriminate distant-metastatic papillary thyroid cancer patients was built from CDR3 differences across clinicopathological groups. To measure repertoire diversity the researchers used the Shannon index, while the Morisita-Horn index served to gauge how similar the tumor and blood repertoires were. Through fastp at Q25 and MiXCR, TCRdb rebuilt clones from the public reads, retaining in-frame beta chains. TCRdb's processing, not the authors', yielded these V and J calls. In all, the sample holds 100,000 or so clones, and approximately 15% of those were seen once. The top ten constitute 3% to 4.5% of the sample.

The source of this sequence is a female donor with papillary thyroid cancer or a benign thyroid nodule (not recorded which). Some clones in this sample may be carry-over from other donors' samples. Sequenced sample: blood. The rearrangement joined TRBV12-3 or TRBV12-4 to TRBJ1-1; TRBD1 fits 11 bases in the junction. The CDR3 region has the sequence CASSLAGTGGFGTEAFF. The nucleotides are TGTGCCAGCAGTTTAGCCGGGACAGGGGGTTTTGGCACTGAAGCTTTCTTT.